Below are 5 T cell receptor beta chains sequenced from a single sample in a study of T cell responses to AZD1222 COVID-19 vaccine. Produced via immunoSEQ multiplex PCR; TCRdb's table is partial and in-frame only. The data show over 110,000 clones, around 91% seen once. The specimen comprised peripheral blood, sampled 28 days after the second AZD1222 dose. The receptors were gathered from an adult who received the AZD1222 COVID-19 vaccine.

The chain is built from TRBV10-3 and TRBJ1-2; 8 bases map to TRBD1. Germline CDR1 ENHRY, CDR2 SYGVKD. Unmatched junction bases numbered 12, after V lost 5 bases and J lost 4 bases. This CDR3 has 16 residues. CDR3 in DNA: TGTGCCATCAGTAAGACAGGGGAGTTCTCACCCTATGGCTACACCTTC. Translation gives CAISKTGEFSPYGYTF.

The chain uses TRBV2 and TRBJ1-2; D ambiguous. The germline gives CDR1 SNHLY, CDR2 FYNNEI. The CDR3 is made up of 12 amino acids. The V and J ends lost 2 bases and 4 bases respectively, with 5 bases between them. CDR3 sequence: CASSEFAYGYTF. The DNA of the CDR3 is TGTGCCAGCAGTGAATTCGCCTATGGCTACACCTTC.

The rearrangement links TRBV30 to TRBJ1-6, with 7 bases fitting TRBD1. Looked up from germline, CDR1 is GTSNPN and CDR2 is SVGIG (reference sequence). The CDR3 contains 14 residues. V dropped 3 bases and J dropped 7; count of bases not matched to a gene: 6. CDR3 sequence (DNA): TGTGCCTGGAGAGGGGGCGCGGGGAATTCACCCCTCCACTTT. Amino acid sequence: CAWRGGAGNSPLHF.

The J gene is TRBJ1-1, the V gene TRBV5-1, with D perhaps TRBD1 (6 bases). The CDR3 is 14 residues long. V shed 4 bases and J shed 5 bases, with 15 bases lying between them. Germline V lookup: CDR1 SGHRS, CDR2 YFSETQ. The chain's CDR3 is CASSPGGGKTEAFF. DNA for the CDR3: TGCGCCAGCAGCCCTGGAGGGGGGAAGACTGAAGCTTTCTTT.

This clone is a singleton in its sample. The V call is TRBV5-1, the J call TRBJ1-1, with 7 bases matching TRBD1. This CDR3 comprises 17 residues. Germline V CDR1 and CDR2: SGHRS, YFSETQ. Trimming cost V 4 bases and J 0 bases; bases outside gene matches: 12. The CDR3, as DNA: TGCGCCAGCAGCCCGAGACAGGGAGGGAGCTTGAACACTGAAGCTTTCTTT. Translation: CASSPRQGGSLNTEAFF.